This TCR beta chain was identified in a study of blood T cell repertoires in COVID-19. Study at large: T cells, B-cell-depleted T cells, or PBMCs supplied cDNA or gDNA.

The assay was immunoSEQ multiplex PCR, and TCRdb's table has in-frame clones only and misses some. The sample lists 70,000 or so clones, about 80% occurring once. Germline V gene sequence: CDR1 SGHAT, CDR2 FQNNGV. This CDR3 spans 17 amino acids. V was clipped by 8 bases and J by 3 bases; unmatched bases: 14. Sequencing was performed on peripheral blood. This TCR came from a woman between 55 and 75 years old with acute or convalescent COVID-19. This rearrangement joins TRBV11-2 to TRBJ2-1; 9 positions agree with TRBD2. The chain's CDR3 is CASWGGLAGNLYNEQFF. CDR3 in DNA: TGTGCCAGCTGGGGGGGGCTAGCGGGGAACCTCTACAATGAGCAGTTCTTC.